The present TCR beta chain was sequenced within a study of control samples from healthy donors and cancer patients. The germline V gene encodes CDR1 SGHRS and CDR2 YFSETQ. The V segment lost 4 bases and the J segment 2 bases; nucleotides outside the gene matches: 8. CDR3 length equals 16 residues. A few counts support this clone. The method was immunoSEQ multiplex PCR; TCRdb's version includes in-frame clones alone and lacks a portion of them. This sample carries approximately 100,000 clones, around 88% of them seen once, and the ten largest clones take 14%. Input material: blood. The chain recombines TRBV5-1 with TRBJ2-7, with 11 bases lining up with TRBD1. The TCR originated in a man younger than 45 in good health. CDR3 amino acids: CASSPDPGQGAYEQYF. DNA of the CDR3: TGCGCCAGCAGCCCGGACCCGGGACAGGGGGCCTACGAGCAGTACTTC.